These 23 T cell receptor beta chains were sequenced from one sample in a study of cytomegalovirus exposure and HLA in healthy donors. Data came from immunoSEQ multiplex PCR; TCRdb stores just in-frame clones and leaves some out. The table has 55,000 to 80,000 clones, 85% to 95% seen once. The sample consisted of PBMCs. These receptors were collected from a man aged 18 to 29 in good health and CMV-seronegative.

The V and J genes are TRBV19 and TRBJ2-3, with D possibly matching TRBD1 (6 bases). Between the trimmed V and J ends, which lost 3 bases and 4 bases, there was a span of 23 bases. Germline CDR1 reads LNHDA; CDR2 reads SQIVND (reference sequence). The CDR3 length is 18 residues. CDR3 amino acids: CASSIWGNRDTNADTQYF. In nucleotides, the CDR3 is TGTGCCAGTAGTATTTGGGGAAACCGGGACACGAACGCAGATACGCAGTATTTT. Combining the CDR3 with reference TRBV19 and TRBJ2-3 gives the whole variable domain DGGITQSPKYLFRKEGQNVTLSCEQNLNHDAMYWYRQDPGQGLRLIYYSQIVNDFQKGDIAEGYSVSREKKESFPLTVTSAQKNPTAFYLCASSIWGNRDTNADTQYFGPGTRLTVL.

The rearrangement joins TRBV6-5 to TRBJ2-7; 8 bases align to TRBD1. The CDR3 extends over 16 amino acids. J lost 0 bases, V lost 0 bases, and 4 bases had no gene match. Germline V gene sequence: CDR1 MNHEY, CDR2 SVGAGI. CDR3 protein: CASSYSRDRPSYEQYF. CDR3 bases: TGTGCCAGCAGTTACTCCCGGGACAGGCCCTCCTACGAGCAGTACTTC.

This rearrangement joins TRBV5-4 to TRBJ2-7; possible D gene TRBD1, 6 bases. V lost 4 bases and J lost 3, with 14 bases in between. Germline-derived CDR1 and CDR2 are SGHNT and YYREEE (reference sequence). The CDR3 has 14 amino acids. CDR3 amino acids: CASSRRGDNYEQYF. CDR3 DNA: TGTGCCAGCAGCCGCCGAGGGGACAACTACGAGCAGTACTTC. The full variable domain, completed using reference TRBV5-4 and TRBJ2-7, is ETGVTQSPTHLIKTRGQQVTLRCSSQSGHNTVSWYQQALGQGPQFIFQYYREEENGRGNFPPRFSGLQFPNYSSELNVNALELDDSALYLCASSRRGDNYEQYFGPGTRLTVT.

The rearrangement uses TRBV28 and TRBJ2-7, with 8 bases identical to TRBD1. The germline V gene encodes CDR1 MDHEN and CDR2 SYDVKM. There are 14 residues in the CDR3. J was trimmed by 4 bases and V by 4 bases; bases with no gene match: 6. The CDR3 spells CASSSQGARYEQYF. The CDR3 DNA is TGTGCCAGCAGTTCCCAGGGGGCGCGGTACGAGCAGTACTTC.

This chain links TRBV20-1 with TRBJ2-7, with D tentatively TRBD2 (6 bases). V shed 8 bases and J shed 6 bases, with 14 bases lying between them. Germline assignment: CDR1 DFQATT and CDR2 SNEGSKA (reference sequence). The CDR3 runs 11 residues. CDR3: CSILAPGEQYF. DNA for the CDR3: TGCAGTATACTAGCCCCGGGCGAGCAGTACTTC.

V gene TRBV2 combines with J gene TRBJ1-2, with D tentatively TRBD1 (5 bases). The length of the CDR3 is 18 residues. Germline V lookup: CDR1 SNHLY, CDR2 FYNNEI. Trimming took off 2 bases at V and 2 bases at J, with 21 bases between the two ends. CDR3 sequence: CASSELKDITPLNYGYTF. As DNA, the CDR3 is TGTGCCAGCAGTGAATTGAAGGACATCACACCATTAAACTATGGCTACACCTTC.

The chain links TRBV28 to TRBJ1-2; D perhaps matches TRBD1 (6 bases). Germline loops: CDR1 MDHEN, CDR2 SYDVKM. The CDR3 consists of 12 residues. V lost 8 bases, J lost 8 bases, and 15 bases lay in between. The CDR3 sequence is CASSSRQGGYTF. The CDR3 DNA reads TGTGCCAGCTCGTCCCGTCAGGGGGGCTACACCTTC.

The CDR3 DNA reads as TGTGCCAGCAAGATGGCCCGGGACAGTAGCAATCAGCCCCAGCATTTT. This codes for CASKMARDSSNQPQHF. The rearrangement links TRBV7-3 to TRBJ1-5; 7 nucleotides line up with TRBD1. V shed 7 bases and J 0 bases; nucleotides not matched to a gene: 9. Germline V gene lookup returns CDR1 SGHTA and CDR2 FQGTGA. There are 16 residues in the CDR3.

The chain recombines TRBV14 with TRBJ2-5; 12 nucleotides align to TRBD2. Germline trimming cut 6 bases from V and 1 base from J; bases unmatched to any gene: 9. CDR3 length: 17 residues. Germline values: CDR1 SGHDN, CDR2 FVKESK. The CDR3 DNA is TGTGCCAGCAGGATAGCCGGGACTAGCGGGCTCCAAGAGACCCAGTACTTC. Translated: CASRIAGTSGLQETQYF.

The chain joins TRBV15 to TRBJ1-1; weak D call: TRBD1 (6 bases). In germline, CDR1 is LNHNV, CDR2 YYDKDF (reference sequence). V was clipped by 0 bases and J by 1 base, with 18 bases between them. CDR3 length equals 18 residues. The CDR3 DNA reads TGTGCCACCAGCAGAGATTTCCTCTTTAGGACAGCGAACACTGAAGCTTTCTTT. Residues: CATSRDFLFRTANTEAFF.

The rearrangement links TRBV7-6 to TRBJ1-4, with D unresolved. This CDR3 comprises 15 residues. Germline CDR1 and CDR2: SGHVS and FNYEAQ. Trimming took off 1 base at V and 5 bases at J, with 11 bases between the two ends. The CDR3 DNA is TGTGCCAGCAGCTTAGGTGGCGGTACAAATGAAAAACTGTTTTTT. This translates into CASSLGGGTNEKLFF.

The rearrangement uses TRBV7-6 and TRBJ2-1; 7 nucleotides align to TRBD1. V lost 4 bases, J lost 3 bases, and 21 bases stayed unmatched. The germline V gene has CDR1 SGHVS and CDR2 FNYEAQ. The CDR3 is made up of 20 amino acids. CDR3 nucleotide sequence: TGTGCCAGCAGCTCACCCGACACTCTCGCCGGACAGGTGGGCTACAATGAGCAGTTCTTC. This sequence encodes CASSSPDTLAGQVGYNEQFF.

The J gene is TRBJ2-1, the V gene TRBV5-4; 12 positions match TRBD1. This CDR3 comprises 14 residues. The germline gives CDR1 SGHNT, CDR2 YYREEE (reference sequence). V was pared by 4 bases and J by 9 bases, with 5 bases of the junction left unmatched. DNA for the CDR3: TGTGCCAGCAGCACGCCGGGACAGGGGGCTGAGCAGTTCTTC. Translation gives CASSTPGQGAEQFF. Full variable domain (missing parts from reference TRBV5-4 and TRBJ2-1): ETGVTQSPTHLIKTRGQQVTLRCSSQSGHNTVSWYQQALGQGPQFIFQYYREEENGRGNFPPRFSGLQFPNYSSELNVNALELDDSALYLCASSTPGQGAEQFFGPGTRLTVL.

The genes are TRBV28 and TRBJ1-1; possibly TRBD1 for D (5 bases). The V gene lost 2 bases and the J gene lost 4 bases, with 8 bases spanning the gap. The CDR3 totals 13 residues. CDR1 and CDR2 (germline): MDHEN, SYDVKM. This CDR3 is CASSLSRATEAFF. Here the CDR3 DNA reads TGTGCCAGCAGTTTAAGCAGGGCCACTGAAGCTTTCTTT.

V usage is TRBV5-4 and J usage is TRBJ2-1; weak D call: TRBD2 (5 bases). Trimming cost V 5 bases and J 9 bases, with 21 bases left between them. The CDR3 runs to 15 residues. Germline V gene data show CDR1 as SGHNT and CDR2 as YYREEE (reference sequence). The CDR3 protein is CASSPSPRGGSEQFF. CDR3 DNA sequence: TGTGCCAGCAGTCCATCACCCCGGGGTGGGTCTGAGCAGTTCTTC.

This chain connects TRBV7-9 to TRBJ2-7; TRBD1 agrees at 9 bases. This CDR3 has 15 amino acids. The V and J ends lost 4 bases and 2 bases, in that order; junction bases with no gene match: 6. The germline CDR1 and CDR2 sequences are SEHNR and FQNEAQ (reference sequence). The CDR3 DNA is TGTGCCAGCAGCTCAGGACAGGGGACTACCTACGAGCAGTACTTC. The encoded protein is CASSSGQGTTYEQYF.

The chain employs TRBV11-1 and TRBJ1-3, with D maybe TRBD1 (6 bases). Germline V lookup: CDR1 SGHAT, CDR2 FQDESV (reference sequence). Trimming cost V 4 bases and J 3 bases, with 13 bases left between them. CDR3 length: 15 amino acids. The CDR3 DNA reads TGTGCCAGCAGCTCAGGCGGGGGCGTTGGAAACACCATATATTTT. Residues: CASSSGGGVGNTIYF.

In its sample, this clone was seen once. The V gene is TRBV7-9, the J gene TRBJ2-1; possibly TRBD1 for D (6 bases). Trimming left V 4 bases short and J 3 bases short, with 10 bases between. There are 14 residues in the CDR3. The germline gives CDR1 SEHNR, CDR2 FQNEAQ (reference sequence). The CDR3 here is CASSSRDNYNEQFF. DNA of the CDR3: TGTGCCAGCAGCTCGAGGGACAACTACAATGAGCAGTTCTTC.

This clone occurred once. The rearrangement uses TRBV2 and TRBJ1-2, with 7 bases matching TRBD1. CDR3 length: 14 residues. Germline CDR1 reads SNHLY; CDR2 reads FYNNEI. V was pared by 7 bases and J by 7 bases, with 12 bases of the junction left unmatched. This CDR3 is CASMYLDRQRGYTF. The DNA of the CDR3 is TGTGCCAGCATGTATCTGGACAGGCAGCGTGGCTACACCTTC.

This clone was recorded a few times. This sequence joins TRBV7-2 and TRBJ1-2, with no clear D. CDR3 length: 14 residues. CDR1 and CDR2 (germline): SGHTA, FQGNSA. Trimming stripped 5 bases from V and 1 base from J, with 11 bases between. CDR3 loop: CASSAKTLNYGYTF. DNA for the CDR3: TGTGCCAGCAGCGCCAAGACACTTAACTATGGCTACACCTTC.

This rearrangement joins TRBV27 to TRBJ1-2; 10 bases map to TRBD1. V gave up 3 bases and J gave up 7 bases; unmatched junction bases: 2. The germline V gene encodes CDR1 MNHEY and CDR2 SMNVEV (reference sequence). The CDR3 has 13 amino acids. CDR3 DNA sequence: TGTGCCAGCAGTTTCGGGACAGGGGTTGGCTACACCTTC. Translating gives CASSFGTGVGYTF.

This chain uses TRBV2 with TRBJ1-5, with a tentative D call TRBD1 (6 bases). Trimming removed 8 bases at V and 9 bases at J, with 14 bases between. Germline-derived CDR1 and CDR2 are SNHLY and FYNNEI. The CDR3 is made up of 12 amino acids. CDR3 region: CASFGGLGPQHF. Written as DNA, the CDR3 is TGTGCCAGCTTTGGGGGCCTCGGGCCCCAGCATTTT.

Here the CDR3 reads CASRLTGTGAYEQYF. In nucleotides, the CDR3 is TGTGCCAGCAGACTCACCGGGACAGGAGCCTACGAGCAGTACTTC. The gene calls are TRBV5-6 and TRBJ2-7; 8 nucleotides align to TRBD1. V shed 5 bases and J 2 bases; nucleotides not matched to a gene: 9. Germline lookup yields CDR1 SGHDT and CDR2 YYEEEE. The CDR3 covers 15 residues.